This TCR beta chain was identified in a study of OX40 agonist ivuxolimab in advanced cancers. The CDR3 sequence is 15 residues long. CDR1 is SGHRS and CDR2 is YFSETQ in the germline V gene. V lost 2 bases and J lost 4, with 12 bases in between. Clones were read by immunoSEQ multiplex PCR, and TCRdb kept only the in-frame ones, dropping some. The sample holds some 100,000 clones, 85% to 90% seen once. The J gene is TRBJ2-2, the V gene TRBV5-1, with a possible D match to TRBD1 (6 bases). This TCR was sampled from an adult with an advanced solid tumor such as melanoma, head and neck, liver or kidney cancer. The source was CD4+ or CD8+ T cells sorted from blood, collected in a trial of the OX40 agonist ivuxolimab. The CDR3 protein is CASSFQGLSTGELFF. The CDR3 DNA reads TGCGCCAGCAGCTTCCAGGGGCTCAGCACCGGGGAGCTGTTTTTT.